Listed below are T cell receptor beta chains from one sample, sequenced in a study of blood T cell repertoires in COVID-19. Only in-frame clones appear in the TCRdb table, and some are missing; sequencing was by immunoSEQ multiplex PCR. This sample has roughly 120,000 clones, with around 74% found just once. The sequenced sample consisted of peripheral blood. The receptors were sampled from a woman aged 60-75 years with acute or convalescent COVID-19. Each CDR3 is given with its conserved first and last residue. D genes are given only for firm matches. Clone sizes are given selectively: once, few, many, or a class where the clone is expanded.

D,V,J,size,CDR3,DNA
TRBD1,TRBV18,TRBJ1-5,NA,CASSPPKQGGNQPQHF,TGTGCCAGCTCACCACCGAAGCAGGGGGGAAATCAGCCCCAGCATTTT
TRBD2,TRBV14,TRBJ2-1,many,CASSPPPGGPYNEQFF,TGTGCCAGCAGCCCCCCTCCGGGGGGACCCTACAATGAGCAGTTCTTC
TRBD1,TRBV9,TRBJ2-3,NA,CASSPTGNTQYF,TGTGCCAGCAGCCCGACAGGGAATACGCAGTATTTT
TRBD2,TRBV5-4,TRBJ2-1,NA,CASSLGTSGHLVEQFF,TGTGCCAGCAGCTTGGGGACTAGCGGGCACCTCGTTGAGCAGTTCTTC
NA,TRBV4-2,TRBJ2-1,NA,CASSQDGGVYNEQFF,TGTGCCAGCAGCCAAGACGGGGGAGTATACAATGAGCAGTTCTTC
TRBD1,TRBV6-5,TRBJ2-7,NA,CASRSGTVSYEQYF,TGTGCCAGCAGATCCGGGACAGTCTCCTACGAGCAGTACTTC
NA,TRBV5-6,TRBJ1-2,NA,CASSLGQGLYGYTF,TGTGCCAGCAGCTTGGGGCAGGGACTCTATGGCTACACCTTC
TRBD1,TRBV9,TRBJ1-2,NA,CASSTAGARGHGYTF,TGTGCCAGCAGCACAGCTGGGGCCAGGGGGCATGGCTACACCTTC
NA,TRBV6-5,TRBJ1-1,NA,CASIGGRTEAFF,TGTGCCAGCATCGGAGGGAGGACTGAAGCTTTCTTT
NA,TRBV5-1,TRBJ2-1,NA,CASSLGDYASFNEQFF,TGCGCCAGCAGCTTAGGGGATTACGCTTCTTTCAATGAGCAGTTCTTC
TRBD1,TRBV4-1,TRBJ2-7,NA,CASSQDGAGDRGLGSYEQYF,TGCGCCAGCAGCCAAGATGGAGCCGGAGACAGGGGGCTTGGATCCTACGAGCAGTACTTC
TRBD1,TRBV10-2,TRBJ1-5,NA,CASSDDRGIGNQPQHF,TGCGCCAGCAGCGACGACAGGGGGATCGGCAATCAGCCCCAGCATTTT
TRBD1,TRBV5-1,TRBJ2-3,NA,CASSRDSSTDTQYF,TGCGCCAGCAGCAGGGACAGTAGCACAGATACGCAGTATTTT
NA,TRBV30,TRBJ1-5,NA,CAWSSGINQPQHF,TGTGCCTGGAGTTCAGGGATCAATCAGCCCCAGCATTTT
NA,TRBV6-6,TRBJ1-2,NA,CASSYQGYTF,TGTGCCAGCAGTTACCAGGGCTACACCTTC
TRBD1,TRBV19,TRBJ1-5,NA,CASSDRGQSNQPQHF,TGTGCCAGTAGTGACAGGGGCCAAAGCAATCAGCCCCAGCATTTT
NA,TRBV24-1,TRBJ2-4,NA,CATSDNRLAKNIQYF,TGTGCCACCAGTGATAACAGGCTAGCCAAAAACATTCAGTACTTC
TRBD1,TRBV5-1,TRBJ1-4,NA,CASSLEGGREKLFF,TGCGCCAGCAGCTTGGAAGGGGGCCGGGAAAAACTGTTTTTT
NA,TRBV6-1,TRBJ1-5,NA,CASSELGTLRVF,TGTGCCAGCAGTGAATTGGGGACATTGCGGGTTTTT
TRBD2,TRBV24-1,TRBJ2-5,NA,CATSDSLGLVETQYF,TGTGCCACCAGTGACTCCCTTGGACTAGTTGAGACCCAGTACTTC
NA,TRBV15,TRBJ1-6,few,CATSRRERYNSPLHF,TGTGCCACCAGCAGGCGGGAGAGATATAATTCACCCCTCCACTTT
TRBD1,TRBV19,TRBJ1-2,NA,CASSPGTANYGYTF,TGTGCCAGTAGTCCCGGGACAGCGAACTATGGCTACACCTTC
NA,TRBV3-1/TRBV3-2,TRBJ1-3,few,CASSLQGPGNTIYF,TGTGCCAGCAGTCTACAGGGACCTGGAAACACCATATATTTT
NA,TRBV6-1,TRBJ2-7,few,CASSEPQRARGPYEQYF,TGTGCCAGCAGTGAACCCCAAAGAGCGCGCGGGCCCTACGAGCAGTACTTC
NA,TRBV2,TRBJ1-2,NA,CASRVKQGGGYTF,TGTGCCAGCAGGGTGAAGCAGGGAGGGGGCTACACCTTC
TRBD1,TRBV7-8,TRBJ1-5,NA,CASSAPTGGSNQPQHF,TGTGCCAGCAGCGCCCCGACAGGGGGCAGTAATCAGCCCCAGCATTTT
NA,TRBV19,TRBJ1-2,NA,CASSRRTDRYGYGYTF,TGTGCCAGTAGTAGGAGGACAGATCGTTATGGGTATGGCTACACCTTC
TRBD1,TRBV7-6,TRBJ2-1,NA,CASSFGTGALNEQFF,TGTGCCAGCAGCTTCGGGACAGGGGCCCTCAATGAGCAGTTCTTC
TRBD1,TRBV19,TRBJ1-3,NA,CASSTPGGGALRSGNTIYF,TGTGCCAGTAGTACCCCCGGAGGGGGCGCGTTAAGATCTGGAAACACCATATATTTT
NA,TRBV21-1,TRBJ1-2,NA,CASSKAILGRQPANYGYTF,TGTGCCAGCAGCAAAGCGATACTCGGTAGACAGCCAGCCAACTATGGCTACACCTTC
NA,TRBV21-1,TRBJ2-7,NA,CASSKNLEGPYEQYF,TGTGCCAGCAGCAAAAATCTGGAGGGCCCCTACGAGCAGTACTTC
TRBD2,TRBV5-4,TRBJ2-3,NA,CASSPAPTSGGADTQYF,TGTGCCAGCAGCCCGGCCCCAACTAGCGGGGGGGCAGATACGCAGTATTTT
TRBD1,TRBV5-5,TRBJ1-6,NA,CASSPDPNRGPLHF,TGTGCCAGCAGCCCGGACCCGAACAGGGGACCCCTCCACTTT
NA,TRBV3-1/TRBV3-2,TRBJ1-1,NA,CASSPWSWGRNTEAFF,TGTGCCAGCAGCCCATGGTCGTGGGGCAGGAACACTGAAGCTTTCTTT
TRBD1,TRBV18,TRBJ2-7,NA,CASSLNGQGEQYF,TGTGCCAGCTCACTTAATGGACAGGGGGAGCAGTACTTC
NA,TRBV27,TRBJ1-4,NA,CASGGGITGEKLFF,TGTGCCAGCGGTGGGGGGATTACGGGTGAAAAACTGTTTTTT
NA,TRBV18,TRBJ1-6,NA,CASSPGSGENSPLHF,TGTGCCAGCTCACCAGGATCGGGGGAAAATTCACCCCTCCACTTT
NA,TRBV9,TRBJ2-1,NA,CASSVAVTEQFF,TGTGCCAGCAGCGTAGCGGTCACTGAGCAGTTCTTC
TRBD1,TRBV5-5,TRBJ1-4,NA,CASSRTRPGGEKLFF,TGTGCCAGCAGCCGTACGCGGCCAGGGGGAGAAAAACTGTTTTTT
NA,TRBV30,TRBJ1-2,NA,CAWNAAPGHLSQGYTF,TGTGCCTGGAATGCCGCTCCGGGACACTTATCCCAGGGCTACACCTTC
NA,TRBV7-9,TRBJ1-1,once,CASSLDVRDTAFF,TGTGCCAGCAGCTTAGACGTTAGGGACACGGCTTTCTTT
TRBD1,TRBV2,TRBJ1-2,few,CASSEFTMVYQGAMIYTF,TGTGCCAGCAGTGAATTTACGATGGTGTATCAGGGGGCAATGATTTACACCTTC
NA,TRBV7-9,TRBJ1-1,NA,CASKLMNTEAFF,TGTGCCAGCAAACTAATGAACACTGAAGCTTTCTTT
TRBD1,TRBV6-1,TRBJ2-5,NA,CASSDGTGRKTQYF,TGTGCCAGCAGTGACGGGACAGGGCGGAAGACCCAGTACTTC
NA,TRBV7-9,TRBJ1-3,once,CASSLSSGNTIYF,TGTGCCAGCAGCTTGAGCTCTGGAAACACCATATATTTT
NA,TRBV7-9,TRBJ2-3,NA,CASSLGLSPHLDTQYF,TGTGCCAGCAGCTTGGGACTTTCACCTCATTTGGATACGCAGTATTTT
TRBD1,TRBV11-2,TRBJ1-2,once,CASSLGQGLNYGYTF,TGTGCCAGCAGCTTAGGACAGGGCCTTAACTATGGCTACACCTTC
TRBD1,TRBV5-1,TRBJ1-1,NA,CASSLSGTGASEAFF,TGCGCCAGCAGCTTGAGTGGGACAGGGGCTTCTGAAGCTTTCTTT
NA,TRBV3-1/TRBV3-2,TRBJ2-1,NA,CASSLYGRHEQFF,TGTGCCAGCAGCCTGTATGGGAGACATGAGCAGTTCTTC
NA,TRBV5-6,TRBJ1-3,once,CASSRGRGNTIYF,TGTGCCAGCAGCCGGGGGAGGGGAAACACCATATATTTT
TRBD2,TRBV28,TRBJ2-5,few,CASRPFGTSGGETQYF,TGTGCCAGCCGACCCTTCGGGACTAGCGGGGGAGAGACCCAGTACTTC
TRBD2,TRBV5-1,TRBJ2-1,NA,CASSLGASGGPSYNEQFF,TGCGCCAGCAGCTTGGGGGCTAGCGGGGGACCCTCCTACAATGAGCAGTTCTTC
NA,TRBV9,TRBJ2-5,NA,CASSVGNSQETQYF,TGTGCCAGCAGCGTAGGCAACAGCCAAGAGACCCAGTACTTC
TRBD1,TRBV5-1,TRBJ2-5,NA,CASSDGQGAGETQYF,TGCGCCAGCAGCGATGGACAGGGGGCAGGAGAGACCCAGTACTTC
TRBD1,TRBV11-1,TRBJ2-7,NA,CASSHTGGNYEQYF,TGTGCCAGCAGCCATACAGGGGGCAACTACGAGCAGTACTTC
NA,TRBV19,TRBJ1-1,NA,CASRNTGGRTEAFF,TGTGCCAGTAGAAATACCGGGGGGAGGACTGAAGCTTTCTTT
TRBD2,TRBV2,TRBJ2-3,few,CASSEGLAGSQYF,TGTGCCAGCAGTGAAGGACTAGCCGGTTCGCAGTATTTT
NA,TRBV28,TRBJ2-2,few,CASSSSGQNTGELFF,TGTGCCAGCAGTAGTAGCGGACAAAACACCGGGGAGCTGTTTTTT
NA,TRBV5-1,TRBJ1-1,once,CASSPNEGREPEAFF,TGCGCCAGCAGCCCGAATGAGGGGAGGGAACCTGAAGCTTTCTTT